This T cell receptor beta chain appears in the sequencing data of a study of T cells after yellow fever vaccination. Turning to the study itself: With SMART-Seq v4 Ultra Low Input, the fractions containing low cell numbers were prepared. General observations from the study: Peak timing came faster in the weaker secondary response, day 5 versus 15. Most clones from primary vaccination resurfaced after the booster (around 97% CD4, 88% CD8).

Template-switching 5'RACE yielded the TCR cDNA; a universal primer site and UMIs were added in the process. MiXCR, run by TCRdb on the 5' RACE reads, gives a single entry per CDR3 protein. Of more than 450,000 distinct CDR3 sequences in the sample, about a fifth were seen once. Trimming cost V 0 bases and J 3 bases, with 12 bases left between them. Germline V gives CDR1 SQVTM, CDR2 ANQGSEA. The CDR3 loop spans 15 amino acids. As to this clonotype: The target antigen is unknown.

The chain uses TRBV29-1 and TRBJ1-3; tentative D call: TRBD1 (5 bases). This TCR derives from a man between 18 and 35 years old who received the YFV17D yellow fever vaccine. Here the sequenced sample was PBMCs, taken roughly 20 days after the first yellow fever vaccination. CDR3 protein: CSVEEIRGIGNTIYF. CDR3 bases: TGCAGCGTTGAAGAAATTAGGGGAATTGGAAACACCATATATTTT.